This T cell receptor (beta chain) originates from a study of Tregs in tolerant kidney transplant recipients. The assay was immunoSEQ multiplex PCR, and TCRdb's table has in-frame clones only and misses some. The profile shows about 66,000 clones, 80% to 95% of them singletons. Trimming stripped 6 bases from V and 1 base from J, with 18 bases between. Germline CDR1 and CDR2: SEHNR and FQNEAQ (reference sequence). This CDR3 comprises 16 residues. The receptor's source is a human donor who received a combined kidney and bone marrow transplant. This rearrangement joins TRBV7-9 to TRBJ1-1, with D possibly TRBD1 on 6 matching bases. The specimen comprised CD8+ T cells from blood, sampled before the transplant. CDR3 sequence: CASSRGGRGSNTEAFF. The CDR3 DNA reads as TGTGCCAGCAGTCGGGGGGGCAGGGGTTCGAACACTGAAGCTTTCTTT.